The table lists the clone carrying this T cell receptor beta chain with a few counts. Its target is not known. This sample was included in a study of T cells after yellow fever vaccination. Findings and limits, study-wide: Any FACS-sorted repertoire could hold abundant clonotypes that contaminate it from the bulk population. Reappearance after the booster was observed for most primary-vaccination clones (roughly 95% CD4, just over 85% CD8).

Trimming took off 4 bases at V and 3 bases at J, with 16 bases between the two ends. CDR1 is SGHTA, CDR2 FQGNSA, per germline. CDR3 length: 15 residues. The authors made TCR cDNA by 5'RACE template switching, adding a universal primer site and UMIs. TCRdb reanalysed the 5' RACE reads using MiXCR and keeps one entry per CDR3 protein. Among around 350,000 distinct CDR3 sequences listed, approximately 10% were seen once. The receptor comes from a man between 18 and 35 years old who received the YFV17D yellow fever vaccine. J is TRBJ2-7 and V is TRBV7-2; no reliable D call. Sequences were derived from PBMCs, sampled on the day of the first yellow fever vaccination. CDR3 sequence: CASSSLTTVVYEQYF. The CDR3 bases are TGTGCCAGCAGCTCACTCACTACGGTGGTCTACGAGCAGTACTTC. The full variable domain, its missing parts supplied by reference TRBV7-2 and TRBJ2-7, is GAGVSQSPSNKVTEKGKDVELRCDPISGHTALYWYRQSLGQGLEFLIYFQGNSAPDKSGLPSDRFSAERTGGSVSTLTIQRTQQEDSAVYLCASSSLTTVVYEQYFGPGTRLTVT.